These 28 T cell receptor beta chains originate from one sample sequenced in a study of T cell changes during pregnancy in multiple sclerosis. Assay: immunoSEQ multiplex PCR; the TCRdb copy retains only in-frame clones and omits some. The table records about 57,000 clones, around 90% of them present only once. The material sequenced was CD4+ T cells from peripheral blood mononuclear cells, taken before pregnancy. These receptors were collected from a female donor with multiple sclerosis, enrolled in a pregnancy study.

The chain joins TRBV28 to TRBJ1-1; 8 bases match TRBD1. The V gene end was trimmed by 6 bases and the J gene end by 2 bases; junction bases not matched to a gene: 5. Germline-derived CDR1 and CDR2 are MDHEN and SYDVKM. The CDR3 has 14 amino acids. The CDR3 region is CASRPGQANTEAFF. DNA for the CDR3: TGTGCCAGCAGACCGGGACAGGCCAACACTGAAGCTTTCTTT. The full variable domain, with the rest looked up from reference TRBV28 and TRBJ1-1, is DVKVTQSSRYLVKRTGEKVFLECVQDMDHENMFWYRQDPGLGLRLIYFSYDVKMKEKGDIPEGYSVSREKKERFSLILESASTNQTSMYLCASRPGQANTEAFFGQGTRLTVV.

For the CDR3, the DNA is TGTGCCAGTAGTCCGAGGGGGCAGCCAAATCAGCCCCAGCATTTT. It is translated as CASSPRGQPNQPQHF. The gene calls are TRBV19 and TRBJ1-5; TRBD1 aligns across 7 bases. V was clipped by 5 bases and J by 4 bases; unmatched bases: 8. This CDR3 has 15 residues. Germline V gene data show CDR1 as LNHDA and CDR2 as SQIVND (reference sequence).

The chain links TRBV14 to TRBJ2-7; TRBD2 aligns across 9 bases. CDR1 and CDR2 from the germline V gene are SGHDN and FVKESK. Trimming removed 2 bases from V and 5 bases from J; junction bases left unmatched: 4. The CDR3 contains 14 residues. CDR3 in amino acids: CASSQRSGRNEQYF. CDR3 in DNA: TGTGCCAGCAGCCAACGTAGCGGGAGAAACGAGCAGTACTTC.

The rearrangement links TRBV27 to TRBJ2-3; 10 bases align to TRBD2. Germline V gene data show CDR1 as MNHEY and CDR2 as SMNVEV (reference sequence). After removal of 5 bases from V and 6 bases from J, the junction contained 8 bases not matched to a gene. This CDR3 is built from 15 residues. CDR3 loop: CASSPRLAGEDTQYF. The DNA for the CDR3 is TGTGCCAGCAGTCCCCGGCTAGCGGGAGAGGATACGCAGTATTTT.

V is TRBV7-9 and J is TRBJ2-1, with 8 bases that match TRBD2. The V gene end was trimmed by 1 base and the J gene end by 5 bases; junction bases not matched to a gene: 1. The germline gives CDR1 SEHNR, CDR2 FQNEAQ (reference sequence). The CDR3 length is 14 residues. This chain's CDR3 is CASSLERGNNEQFF. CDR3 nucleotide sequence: TGTGCCAGCAGCTTAGAGCGGGGGAACAATGAGCAGTTCTTC. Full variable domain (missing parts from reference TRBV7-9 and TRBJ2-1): DTGVSQNPRHKITKRGQNVTFRCDPISEHNRLYWYRQTLGQGPEFLTYFQNEAQLEKSRLLSDRFSAERPKGSFSTLEIQRTEQGDSAMYLCASSLERGNNEQFFGPGTRLTVL.

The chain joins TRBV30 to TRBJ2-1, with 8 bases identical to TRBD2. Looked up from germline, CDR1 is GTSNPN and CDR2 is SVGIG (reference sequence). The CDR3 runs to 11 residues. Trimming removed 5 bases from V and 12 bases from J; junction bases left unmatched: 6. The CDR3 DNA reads TGTGCCTGGGCCACCGGGGGGGTGCAGTTCTTC. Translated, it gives CAWATGGVQFF.

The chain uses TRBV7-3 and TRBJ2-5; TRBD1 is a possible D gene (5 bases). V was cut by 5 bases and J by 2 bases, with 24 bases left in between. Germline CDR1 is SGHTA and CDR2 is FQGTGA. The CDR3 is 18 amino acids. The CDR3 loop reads CASSAVLVGARAQETQYF. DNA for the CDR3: TGTGCCAGCAGCGCCGTACTTGTAGGGGCAAGGGCGCAAGAGACCCAGTACTTC.

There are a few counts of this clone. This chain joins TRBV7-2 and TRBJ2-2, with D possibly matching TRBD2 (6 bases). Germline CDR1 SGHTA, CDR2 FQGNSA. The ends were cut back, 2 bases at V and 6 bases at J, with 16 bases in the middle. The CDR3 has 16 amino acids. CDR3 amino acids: CASSLLRAGPAGELFF. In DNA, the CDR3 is TGTGCCAGCAGCTTACTGCGGGCGGGGCCGGCCGGGGAGCTGTTTTTT.

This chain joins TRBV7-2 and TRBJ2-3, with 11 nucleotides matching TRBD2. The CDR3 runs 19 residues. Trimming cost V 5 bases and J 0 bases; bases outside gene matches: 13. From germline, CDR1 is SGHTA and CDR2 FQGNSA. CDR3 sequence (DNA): TGTGCCAGCAGCCAAAGGCCGACTAGCGGGACGAGCAGCACAGATACGCAGTATTTT. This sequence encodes CASSQRPTSGTSSTDTQYF.

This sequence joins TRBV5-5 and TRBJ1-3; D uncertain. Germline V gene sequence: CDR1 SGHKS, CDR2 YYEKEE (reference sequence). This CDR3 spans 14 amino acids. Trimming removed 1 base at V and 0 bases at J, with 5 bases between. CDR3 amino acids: CASSLRHSGNTIYF. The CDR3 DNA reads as TGTGCCAGCAGCTTGAGACACTCTGGAAACACCATATATTTT.

The CDR3 bases are TGCGCCAGCAGCTTGGAGGGACAGGGGAGTAGGAATGAGCAGTTCTTC. Translation gives CASSLEGQGSRNEQFF. V usage is TRBV5-1 and J usage is TRBJ2-1; 10 bases map to TRBD1. The CDR3 length is 16 residues. CDR1 and CDR2 (germline): SGHRS, YFSETQ. Trimming took 0 bases from V and 7 from J; bases not matched to a gene: 7.

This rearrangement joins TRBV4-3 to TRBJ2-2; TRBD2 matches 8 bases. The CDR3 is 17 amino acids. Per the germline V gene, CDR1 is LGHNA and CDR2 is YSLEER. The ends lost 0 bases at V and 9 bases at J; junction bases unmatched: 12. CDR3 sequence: CASSQDQGLAGARELFF. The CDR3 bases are TGCGCCAGCAGCCAAGACCAAGGACTAGCAGGGGCACGGGAGCTGTTTTTT.

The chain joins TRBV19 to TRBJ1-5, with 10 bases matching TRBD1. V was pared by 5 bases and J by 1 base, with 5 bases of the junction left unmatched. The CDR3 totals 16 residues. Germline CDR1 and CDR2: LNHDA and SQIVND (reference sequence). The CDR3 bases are TGTGCCAGTAGTCGGGGACAGGGGAGGAGCAATCAGCCCCAGCATTTT. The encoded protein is CASSRGQGRSNQPQHF.

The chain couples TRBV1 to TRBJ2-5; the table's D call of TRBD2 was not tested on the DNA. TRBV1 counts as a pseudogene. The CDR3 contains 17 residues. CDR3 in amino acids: CTSSQGTSGRSWETQYF. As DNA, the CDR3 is TGCACCAGCAGCCAAGGGACTAGCGGGAGGTCGTGGGAGACCCAGTACTTC.

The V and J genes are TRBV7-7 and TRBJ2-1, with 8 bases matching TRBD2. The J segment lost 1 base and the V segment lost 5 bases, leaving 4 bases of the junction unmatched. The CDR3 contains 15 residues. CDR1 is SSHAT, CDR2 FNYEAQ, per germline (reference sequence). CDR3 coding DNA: TGTGCCAGCAGCCCAACTAGCGGATCCTACAATGAGCAGTTCTTC. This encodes CASSPTSGSYNEQFF.

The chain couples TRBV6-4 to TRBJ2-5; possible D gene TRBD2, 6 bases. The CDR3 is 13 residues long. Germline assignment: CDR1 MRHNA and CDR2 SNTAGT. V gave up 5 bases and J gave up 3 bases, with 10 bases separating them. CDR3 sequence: CASSREVEETQYF. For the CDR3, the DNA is TGTGCCAGCAGTAGGGAGGTCGAAGAGACCCAGTACTTC.

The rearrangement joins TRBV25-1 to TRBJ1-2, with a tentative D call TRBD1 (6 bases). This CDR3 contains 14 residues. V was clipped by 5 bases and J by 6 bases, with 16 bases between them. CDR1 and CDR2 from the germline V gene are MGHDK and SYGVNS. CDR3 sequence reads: CASSRRGLRDGYTF. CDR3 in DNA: TGTGCCAGCAGTAGGCGGGGGCTGAGGGATGGCTACACCTTC.

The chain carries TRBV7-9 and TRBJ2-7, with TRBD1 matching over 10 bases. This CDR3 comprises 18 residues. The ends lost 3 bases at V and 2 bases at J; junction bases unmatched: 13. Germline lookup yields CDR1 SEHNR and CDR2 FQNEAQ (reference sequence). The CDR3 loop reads CASSFLPKPGQGTYEQYF. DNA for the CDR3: TGTGCCAGCAGCTTCCTCCCTAAGCCGGGACAGGGGACCTACGAGCAGTACTTC. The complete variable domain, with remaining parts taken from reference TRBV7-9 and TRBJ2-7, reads DTGVSQNPRHKITKRGQNVTFRCDPISEHNRLYWYRQTLGQGPEFLTYFQNEAQLEKSRLLSDRFSAERPKGSFSTLEIQRTEQGDSAMYLCASSFLPKPGQGTYEQYFGPGTRLTVT.

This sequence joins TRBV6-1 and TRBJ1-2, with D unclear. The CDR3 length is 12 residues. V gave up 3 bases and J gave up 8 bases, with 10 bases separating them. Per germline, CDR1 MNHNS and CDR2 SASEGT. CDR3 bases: TGTGCCAGCAGTGACGGGATTGGAGGCTACACCTTC. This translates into CASSDGIGGYTF.

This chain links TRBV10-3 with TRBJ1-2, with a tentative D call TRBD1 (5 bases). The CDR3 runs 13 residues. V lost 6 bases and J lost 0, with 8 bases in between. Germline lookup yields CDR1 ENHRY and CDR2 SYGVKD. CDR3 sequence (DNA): TGTGCCATCAGACAGGTAGCTAACTATGGCTACACCTTC. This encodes CAIRQVANYGYTF.

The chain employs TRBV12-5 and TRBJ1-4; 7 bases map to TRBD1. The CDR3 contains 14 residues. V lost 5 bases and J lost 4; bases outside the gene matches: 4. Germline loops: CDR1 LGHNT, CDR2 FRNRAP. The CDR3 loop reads CASGLGTVNEKLFF. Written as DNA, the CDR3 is TGTGCTAGTGGTCTCGGGACAGTTAATGAAAAACTGTTTTTT.

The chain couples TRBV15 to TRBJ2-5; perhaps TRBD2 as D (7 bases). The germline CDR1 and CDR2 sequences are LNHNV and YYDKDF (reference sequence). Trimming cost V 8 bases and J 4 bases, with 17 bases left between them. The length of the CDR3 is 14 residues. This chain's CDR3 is CATEGGGPGETQYF. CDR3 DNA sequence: TGTGCCACCGAAGGGGGAGGGCCCGGAGAGACCCAGTACTTC. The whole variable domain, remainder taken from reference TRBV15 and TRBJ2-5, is DAMVIQNPRYQVTQFGKPVTLSCSQTLNHNVMYWYQQKSSQAPKLLFHYYDKDFNNEADTPDNFQSRRPNTSFCFLDIRSPGLGDTAMYLCATEGGGPGETQYFGPGTRLLVL.

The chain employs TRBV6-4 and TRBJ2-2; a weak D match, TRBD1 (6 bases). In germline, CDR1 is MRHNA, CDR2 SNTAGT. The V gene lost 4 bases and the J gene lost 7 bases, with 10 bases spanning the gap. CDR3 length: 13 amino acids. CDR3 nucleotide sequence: TGTGCCAGCAGTGCACAGGGTGTCGGGGAGCTGTTTTTT. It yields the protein CASSAQGVGELFF.

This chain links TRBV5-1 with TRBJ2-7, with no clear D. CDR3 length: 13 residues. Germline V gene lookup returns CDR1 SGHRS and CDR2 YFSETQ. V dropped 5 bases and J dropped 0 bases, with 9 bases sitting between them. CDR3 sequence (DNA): TGCGCCAGCAGGGGTGACACCTCCTACGAGCAGTACTTC. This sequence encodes CASRGDTSYEQYF. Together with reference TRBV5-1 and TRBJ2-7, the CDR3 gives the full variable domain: KAGVTQTPRYLIKTRGQQVTLSCSPISGHRSVSWYQQTPGQGLQFLFEYFSETQRNKGNFPGRFSGRQFSNSRSEMNVSTLELGDSALYLCASRGDTSYEQYFGPGTRLTVT.

The CDR3 DNA follows: TGTGCCAGTAGTATCCGGACAGGGGTGGGCACTGAAGCTTTCTTT. Protein product: CASSIRTGVGTEAFF. The V call is TRBV19, the J call TRBJ1-1; 9 bases are a match to TRBD1. The germline gives CDR1 LNHDA, CDR2 SQIVND (reference sequence). This CDR3 contains 15 residues. The V segment lost 3 bases and the J segment 4 bases; nucleotides outside the gene matches: 6.

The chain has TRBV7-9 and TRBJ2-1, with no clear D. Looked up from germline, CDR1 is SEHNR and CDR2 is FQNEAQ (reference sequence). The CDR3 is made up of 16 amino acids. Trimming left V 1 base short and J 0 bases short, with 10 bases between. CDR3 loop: CASSLEVWSSYNEQFF. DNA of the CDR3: TGTGCCAGCAGCTTAGAGGTCTGGAGCTCCTACAATGAGCAGTTCTTC.

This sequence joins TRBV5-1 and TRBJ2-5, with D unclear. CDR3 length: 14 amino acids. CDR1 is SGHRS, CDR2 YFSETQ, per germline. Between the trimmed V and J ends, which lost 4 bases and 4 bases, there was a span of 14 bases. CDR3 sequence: CASSVGIARETQYF. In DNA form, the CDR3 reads TGCGCCAGCAGCGTAGGAATAGCCAGAGAGACCCAGTACTTC.

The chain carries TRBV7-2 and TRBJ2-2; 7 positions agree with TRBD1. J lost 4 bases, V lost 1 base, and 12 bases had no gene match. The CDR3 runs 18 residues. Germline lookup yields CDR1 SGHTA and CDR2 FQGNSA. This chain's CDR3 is CASSLEKPGQSSTGELFF. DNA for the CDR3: TGTGCCAGCAGCTTAGAAAAACCGGGACAGTCATCCACCGGGGAGCTGTTTTTT.